Following are 6 T cell receptor beta chains from one sample sequenced in a study of molecular identifiers for immune sequencing clone quantification. Each CDR3 protein is one row after TCRdb ran MiXCR on the PCR reads. This repertoire shows about half a million distinct CDR3 sequences, about a fifth found once; its top ten account for more than 0.8%. Material for sequencing was naive CD8+ T cells from blood, with Jurkat cell RNA spiked in. Documented subset: FACS-sorted CD8+CD4-CCR7+CD45RA+ naive T cells. The receptors originated from a human donor in good health. Some libraries in this study had Jurkat cell RNA spiked in.

The chain has TRBV7-9 and TRBJ2-2; D is unclear. Germline V gives CDR1 SEHNR, CDR2 FQNEAQ (reference sequence). The CDR3 is made up of 15 amino acids. V gave up 1 base and J gave up 1 base, with 7 bases separating them. The CDR3 loop reads CASSLVIKNTGELFF. The DNA of the CDR3 is TGTGCCAGCAGCTTAGTTATCAAGAACACCGGGGAGCTGTTTTTT.

This sequence joins TRBV11-2 and TRBJ2-7; D uncertain. Germline loops: CDR1 SGHAT, CDR2 FQNNGV. V lost 5 bases, J lost 2 bases, and 7 bases lay in between. This CDR3 has 12 amino acids. CDR3 loop: CASSPWTYEQYF. The CDR3 DNA sequence: TGTGCCAGCAGCCCGTGGACCTACGAGCAGTACTTC.

This clonotype has ten or more counts. This chain joins TRBV19 and TRBJ2-1; 9 bases line up with TRBD2. The CDR3 is 14 residues long. The J segment lost 3 bases and the V segment lost 5 bases, leaving 2 bases of the junction unmatched. The V gene's germline CDR1 is LNHDA and CDR2 SQIVND (reference sequence). CDR3 sequence reads: CASSVAGVYNEQFF. CDR3 sequence (DNA): TGTGCCAGTAGTGTAGCGGGAGTCTACAATGAGCAGTTCTTC.

Comment on this clonotype: The junction differs from germline at one of its ends, possibly a read error. The chain employs TRBV4-3 and TRBJ1-3, with D perhaps TRBD1 (5 bases). From germline, CDR1 is LGHNA and CDR2 YSLEER. The CDR3 is made up of 23 amino acids. Here the CDR3 reads CASSQSPKIAPTSGTVSGSTIYF. The CDR3 bases are TGCGCCAGCAGCCAAAGTCCCAAGATAGCCCCGACCTCAGGGACCGTCTCTGGAAGCACCATATATTTT.

Many counts were recorded for this clonotype. The V gene is TRBV12-3 or TRBV12-4, the J gene TRBJ2-7; D possibly corresponds to TRBD1 (7 bases). The CDR3 loop spans 18 amino acids. Between the trimmed V and J ends, which lost 5 bases and 5 bases, there was a span of 28 bases. CDR3 sequence reads: CASSPPPGQPTWGDEQYF. The CDR3, as DNA: TGTGCCAGCAGTCCCCCGCCGGGACAGCCCACCTGGGGGGACGAGCAGTACTTC.

This sequence joins TRBV7-9 and TRBJ2-7; no clear D gene. CDR3 length: 14 residues. The V gene lost 1 base and the J gene lost 2 bases, with 9 bases spanning the gap. CDR1 is SEHNR, CDR2 FQNEAQ, per germline (reference sequence). In nucleotides, the CDR3 is TGTGCCAGCAGCTTAGTAGGGAAGACCTACGAGCAGTACTTC. Its protein is CASSLVGKTYEQYF.